The 2 T cell receptor beta chains below come from one sample, sequenced in a study of shared clonotypes between healthy human individuals. Assay used: immunoSEQ multiplex PCR; TCRdb lists only in-frame clones, some missing. In the table there are some 200,000 clones, just over 65% of which are singletons. Input material: memory CD4+ T cells sorted from blood. The subset: CD45RA-negative fraction. The receptors here all came from a man aged 25-45 years in good health.

This clone was found a few times. The chain links TRBV2 to TRBJ2-7, with D unresolved. The CDR3 runs to 13 residues. The V gene's germline CDR1 is SNHLY and CDR2 FYNNEI. V was clipped by 2 bases and J by 5 bases, with 10 bases between them. CDR3 nucleotide sequence: TGTGCCAGCAGTGAATTAGGAGTGGACGAGCAGTACTTC. This gives the protein CASSELGVDEQYF. The entire variable domain, with the rest obtained from reference TRBV2 and TRBJ2-7, is as follows: EPEVTQTPSHQVTQMGQEVILRCVPISNHLYFYWYRQILGQKVEFLVSFYNNEISEKSEIFDDQFSVERPDGSNFTLKIRSTKLEDSAMYFCASSELGVDEQYFGPGTRLTVT.

The genes are TRBV7-2 and TRBJ2-1, with 8 positions matching TRBD2. With 4 bases clipped from V and 2 bases from J, the junction kept 4 bases outside the gene matches. CDR3 length: 15 amino acids. CDR1 is SGHTA, CDR2 FQGNSA, per germline. CDR3 nucleotide sequence: TGTGCCAGCAGCTCGAGCGGGAGTACCTACAATGAGCAGTTCTTC. Translation: CASSSSGSTYNEQFF.